This T cell receptor beta chain was sequenced for a study of cytomegalovirus exposure and HLA in healthy donors. Study-wide points: Confirmation in vitro established that three CMV-associated chains were specific for CMV antigens.

Concerning this clone: Its specificity is unknown.

Primers included in the PCR were 60 Vbeta and 13 Jbeta primers. TCRdb's copy holds only in-frame clones and misses some; the assay was immunoSEQ multiplex PCR. This sample yields some 210,000 clones, of which around 83% are seen a single time; roughly 10% belongs to the top ten. The CDR3 covers 16 residues. Germline assignment: CDR1 LGHNA and CDR2 YSLEER. The chain combines TRBV4-3 with TRBJ2-5, with 7 bases identical to TRBD2. The DNA end lines up better with TRBJ2-7; the J call may be wrong. The TCR sequence derives from a woman aged 45-65 years in good health and CMV-seropositive. Sample: PBMCs. The CDR3 DNA is TGCGCCAGCAGCCAAGATGGGTTGCGGGGGTTCTACGAGCAGTACTTC. Translation: CASSQDGLRGFYEQYF.